Listed below are T cell receptor beta chains from one sample, sequenced in a study of early T cells in non-severe SARS-CoV-2 infection. TCRdb reprocessed the 5' RACE reads with MiXCR, giving one entry per CDR3 protein. Among around 27,000 distinct CDR3 sequences, 8.5% to 10% were seen once, and the ten largest hold approximately 15%. What was sequenced was whole blood. These receptors were taken from an adult who was a healthcare worker with PCR-confirmed SARS-CoV-2 infection or an uninfected control (not recorded which). Each CDR3 is given without its conserved first and last residue. A D gene is named only where the DNA matches it firmly.

len | j_gene | d_gene | v_gene | CDR3aa
12 | TRBJ1-2 | TRBD1 | TRBV27 | ASSLSGTGRGYT
14 | TRBJ2-2 | . | TRBV18 | ASSQNGGENTGELF
11 | TRBJ1-1 | . | TRBV29-1 | SVEEGFSTEAF
13 | TRBJ1-3 | . | TRBV27 | ASQDSQRTGNTIY
12 | TRBJ2-1 | . | TRBV6-2/TRBV6-3 | AGNVGGPYNEQF
14 | TRBJ2-5 | TRBD2 | TRBV6-6 | ASSSLLAGGQETQY
12 | TRBJ2-5 | TRBD2 | TRBV5-4 | ASSQLGGQETQY
13 | TRBJ1-3 | . | TRBV12-3/TRBV12-4 | ASSLVQGLGNTIY
12 | TRBJ2-1 | . | TRBV6-2/TRBV6-3 | ASSPRGRYNEQF
12 | TRBJ2-1 | . | TRBV7-3 | ASSSGWPYNEQF
14 | TRBJ2-3 | . | TRBV14 | ASSLLEGKGTDTQY
13 | TRBJ2-5 | TRBD1 | TRBV4-3 | ASSQDRYSQETQY
12 | TRBJ2-1 | . | TRBV7-2 | ASRSAPGYNEQF